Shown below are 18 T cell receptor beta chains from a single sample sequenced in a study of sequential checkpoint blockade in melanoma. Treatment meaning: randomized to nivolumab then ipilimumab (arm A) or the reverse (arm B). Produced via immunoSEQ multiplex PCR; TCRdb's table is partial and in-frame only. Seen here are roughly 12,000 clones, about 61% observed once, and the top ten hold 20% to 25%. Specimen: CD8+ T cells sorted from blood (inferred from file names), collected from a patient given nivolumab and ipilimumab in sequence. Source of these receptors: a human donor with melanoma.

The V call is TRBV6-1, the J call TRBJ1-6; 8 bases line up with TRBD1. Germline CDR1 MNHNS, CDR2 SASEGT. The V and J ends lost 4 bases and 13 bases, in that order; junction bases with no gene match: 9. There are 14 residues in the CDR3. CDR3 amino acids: CASSATGAAGPLHF. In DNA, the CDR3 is TGTGCCAGCAGTGCGACAGGGGCCGCTGGGCCCCTCCACTTT.

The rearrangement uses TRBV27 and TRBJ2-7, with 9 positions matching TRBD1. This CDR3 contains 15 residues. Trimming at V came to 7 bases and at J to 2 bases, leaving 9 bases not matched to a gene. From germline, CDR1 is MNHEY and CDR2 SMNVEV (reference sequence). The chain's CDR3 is CASTLTGQGPYEQYF. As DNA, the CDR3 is TGTGCCAGCACCCTTACTGGACAGGGGCCCTACGAGCAGTACTTC.

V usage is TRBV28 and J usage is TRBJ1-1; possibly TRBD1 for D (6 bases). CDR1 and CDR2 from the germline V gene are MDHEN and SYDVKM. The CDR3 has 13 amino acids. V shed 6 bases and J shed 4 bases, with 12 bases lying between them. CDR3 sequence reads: CASRSTGITEAFF. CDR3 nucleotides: TGTGCCAGCAGGTCTACAGGGATCACTGAAGCTTTCTTT.

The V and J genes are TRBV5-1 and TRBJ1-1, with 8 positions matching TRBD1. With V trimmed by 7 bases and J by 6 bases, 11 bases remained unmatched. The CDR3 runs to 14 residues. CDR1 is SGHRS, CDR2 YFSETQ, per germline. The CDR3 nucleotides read TGCGCCAGCCGATCGCTTCCGGGACAGGCTGAAGCTTTCTTT. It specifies CASRSLPGQAEAFF.

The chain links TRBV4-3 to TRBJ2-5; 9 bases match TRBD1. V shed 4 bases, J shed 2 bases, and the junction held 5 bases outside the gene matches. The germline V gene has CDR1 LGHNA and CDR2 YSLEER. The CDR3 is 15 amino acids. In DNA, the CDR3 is TGCGCCAGCAGCCCACGACAGGGGGGACAAGAGACCCAGTACTTC. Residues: CASSPRQGGQETQYF.

CDR3 in DNA: TGTGCCAGCAGCCCGGAGGACAGGGGAGATACGCAGTATTTT. Translating gives CASSPEDRGDTQYF. This chain links TRBV7-8 with TRBJ2-3; 9 nucleotides align to TRBD1. V gave up 5 bases and J gave up 5 bases; unmatched junction bases: 5. Germline CDR1 reads SGHVS; CDR2 reads FQNEAQ. CDR3 length equals 14 residues.

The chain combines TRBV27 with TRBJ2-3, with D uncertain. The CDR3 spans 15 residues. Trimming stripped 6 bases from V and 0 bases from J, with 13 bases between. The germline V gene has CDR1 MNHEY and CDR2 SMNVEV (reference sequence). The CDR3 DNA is TGTGCCAGCAGCTATCTAAGAACTAGCACAGATACGCAGTATTTT. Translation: CASSYLRTSTDTQYF.

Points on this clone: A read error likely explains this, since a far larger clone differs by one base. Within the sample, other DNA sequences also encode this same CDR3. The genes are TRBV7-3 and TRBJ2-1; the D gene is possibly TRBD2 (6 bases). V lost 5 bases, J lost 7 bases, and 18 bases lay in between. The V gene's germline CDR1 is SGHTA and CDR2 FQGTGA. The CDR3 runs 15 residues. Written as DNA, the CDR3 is TGTGCCAGCAGCACGCTCTTGGGCGGAGGGAATGAGCAGTTCTTC. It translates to CASSTLLGGGNEQFF.

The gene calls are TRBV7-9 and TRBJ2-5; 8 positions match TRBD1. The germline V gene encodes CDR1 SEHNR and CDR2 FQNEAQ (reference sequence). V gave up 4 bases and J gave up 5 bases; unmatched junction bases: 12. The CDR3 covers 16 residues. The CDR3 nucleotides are TGTGCCAGCAGCTACCCGCCAGGGGGCTTGGGGGAGACCCAGTACTTC. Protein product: CASSYPPGGLGETQYF.

As DNA, the CDR3 is TGTGCCAGCAGTTTATTCATCGGTAACAGCTATGGCTACACCTTC. Protein product: CASSLFIGNSYGYTF. The chain couples TRBV28 to TRBJ1-2; D is ambiguous. V lost 1 base, J lost 4 bases, and 13 bases lay in between. The V gene's germline CDR1 is MDHEN and CDR2 SYDVKM. The CDR3 extends over 15 amino acids.

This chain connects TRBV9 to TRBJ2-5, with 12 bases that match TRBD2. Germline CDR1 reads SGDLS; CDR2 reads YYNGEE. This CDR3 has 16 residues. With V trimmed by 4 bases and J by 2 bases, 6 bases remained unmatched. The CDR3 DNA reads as TGTGCCAGCAGCATCCTGGGACTAGCGGGTCAAGAGACCCAGTACTTC. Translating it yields CASSILGLAGQETQYF.

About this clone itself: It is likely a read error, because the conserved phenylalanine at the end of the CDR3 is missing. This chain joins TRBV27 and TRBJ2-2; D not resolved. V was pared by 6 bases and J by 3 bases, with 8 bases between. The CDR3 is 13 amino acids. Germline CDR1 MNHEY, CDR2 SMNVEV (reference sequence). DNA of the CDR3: TGTGCCAGCAGGGGAACGTACACCGGGGAGCTGTTTCTT. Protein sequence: CASRGTYTGELFL.

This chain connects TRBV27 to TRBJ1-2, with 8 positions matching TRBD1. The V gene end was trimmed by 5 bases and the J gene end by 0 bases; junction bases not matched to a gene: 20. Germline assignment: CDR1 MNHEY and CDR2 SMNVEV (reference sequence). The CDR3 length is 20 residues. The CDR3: CASSPTDRVLGYSANYGYTF. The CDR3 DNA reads TGTGCCAGCAGTCCAACGGACAGGGTTTTAGGTTATTCGGCTAACTATGGCTACACCTTC.

The CDR3 spells CAGADLRNETQYF. As DNA, the CDR3 is TGCGCCGGGGCGGACCTCCGGAACGAGACCCAGTACTTC. The chain employs TRBV5-1 and TRBJ2-5; D might be TRBD1 (5 bases). The germline V and J ends were trimmed by 10 bases and 5 bases, with 18 bases remaining between them. Germline assignment: CDR1 SGHRS and CDR2 YFSETQ. CDR3 length: 13 amino acids.

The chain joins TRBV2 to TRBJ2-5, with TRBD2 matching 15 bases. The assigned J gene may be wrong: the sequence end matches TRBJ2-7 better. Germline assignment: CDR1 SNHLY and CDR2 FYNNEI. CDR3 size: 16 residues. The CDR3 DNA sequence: TGTGCCAGCGAGGGACTAGCGGGGGGTCTCCCCCGCGAGCAGTACTTC. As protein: CASEGLAGGLPREQYF.

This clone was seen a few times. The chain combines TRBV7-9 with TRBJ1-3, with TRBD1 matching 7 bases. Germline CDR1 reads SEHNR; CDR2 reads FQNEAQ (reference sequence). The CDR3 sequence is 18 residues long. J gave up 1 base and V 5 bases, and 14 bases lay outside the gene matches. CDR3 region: CASSPTPRQGWSGNTIYF. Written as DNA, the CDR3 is TGTGCCAGCAGCCCTACCCCGAGACAGGGCTGGTCTGGAAACACCATATATTTT.

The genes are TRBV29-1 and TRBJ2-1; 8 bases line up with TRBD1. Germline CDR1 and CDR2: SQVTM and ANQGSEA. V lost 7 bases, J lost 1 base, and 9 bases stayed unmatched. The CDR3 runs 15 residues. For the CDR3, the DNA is TGCAGCGCCAACGGATGGACAGGGTCCTACAATGAGCAGTTCTTC. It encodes CSANGWTGSYNEQFF.

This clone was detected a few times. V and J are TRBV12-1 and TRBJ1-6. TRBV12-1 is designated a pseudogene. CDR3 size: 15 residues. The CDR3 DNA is TGTGCCAGCAGCTTAATCCGGGATAATCCTTCACCCCTCCACTTT. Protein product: CASSLIRDNPSPLHF.